These 24 T cell receptor beta chains were sequenced from one sample in a study of control samples from healthy donors and cancer patients. Method: immunoSEQ multiplex PCR; TCRdb's copy keeps in-frame clones and lacks some. The table includes 400,000 to 450,000 clones, 90% detected once. Sequenced material: PBMCs. These receptors came from a man aged 40-50 years with head and neck cancer.

The chain employs TRBV7-9 and TRBJ1-2, with D unclear. The CDR3 covers 16 residues. Germline values: CDR1 SEHNR, CDR2 FQNEAQ (reference sequence). The ends were cut back, 5 bases at V and 0 bases at J, with 16 bases in the middle. In DNA, the CDR3 is TGTGCCAGCAGCCCCGGTTGGGTCCAAGCTAACTATGGCTACACCTTC. It codes for CASSPGWVQANYGYTF.

This clone was detected only a few times. This same CDR3 is encoded by further DNA sequences in the sample. The chain carries TRBV7-2 and TRBJ1-5; D unresolved. The CDR3 is made up of 12 amino acids. Per germline, CDR1 SGHTA and CDR2 FQGNSA. The V gene lost 3 bases and the J gene lost 0 bases, with 0 bases spanning the gap. The CDR3 nucleotides are TGTGCCAGCAGCTTTAGCAATCAGCCCCAGCATTTT. Its translation: CASSFSNQPQHF.

The J gene is TRBJ2-6, the V gene TRBV4-2; 7 bases line up with TRBD2. With 5 bases clipped from V and 0 bases from J, the junction kept 7 bases outside the gene matches. This CDR3 spans 17 amino acids. Germline lookup yields CDR1 LGHNA and CDR2 YNFKEQ. In nucleotides, the CDR3 is TGTGCCAGCAGCGGTGGGGAGGGAACCTCTGGGGCCAACGTCCTGACTTTC. Encoded protein: CASSGGEGTSGANVLTF.

The chain couples TRBV21-1 to TRBJ1-2; the table's D call of TRBD1 was not tested on the DNA. TRBV21-1 is designated a pseudogene. This CDR3 contains 15 residues. CDR3 sequence reads: CASSTLAGQAGGYTF. CDR3 DNA: TGTGCCAGCAGCACACTAGCCGGACAGGCCGGCGGCTACACCTTC.

Here the CDR3 reads CATSDAGTGGYGYTF. In nucleotides, the CDR3 is TGTGCCACCAGTGACGCCGGGACAGGGGGGTATGGCTACACCTTC. This chain connects TRBV24-1 to TRBJ1-2; TRBD1 matches at 11 bases. V was clipped by 4 bases and J by 5 bases; unmatched bases: 5. CDR1 KGHDR and CDR2 SFDVKD come from the germline V gene. There are 15 residues in the CDR3.

This chain links TRBV14 with TRBJ2-6; 9 nucleotides agree with TRBD1. Germline V gene data show CDR1 as SGHDN and CDR2 as FVKESK. J was trimmed by 0 bases and V by 2 bases; bases with no gene match: 11. The CDR3 has 20 residues. The DNA for the CDR3 is TGTGCCAGCAGCCAACTACGACGGGGACAGGGTCGCTCTGGGGCCAACGTCCTGACTTTC. This codes for CASSQLRRGQGRSGANVLTF.

The chain joins TRBV5-1 to TRBJ2-2, with no clear D. The CDR3 is 15 amino acids. From germline, CDR1 is SGHRS and CDR2 YFSETQ. The V and J ends lost 6 bases and 0 bases respectively, with 12 bases between them. The DNA of the CDR3 is TGCGCCAGCAAGGACCTTCTTGCGAACACCGGGGAGCTGTTTTTT. This translates into CASKDLLANTGELFF.

This chain uses TRBV7-9 with TRBJ1-6; perhaps TRBD1 as D (5 bases). The V gene lost 0 bases and the J gene lost 9 bases, with 9 bases spanning the gap. The CDR3 contains 14 residues. CDR1 is SEHNR and CDR2 is FQNEAQ in the germline V gene (reference sequence). CDR3 sequence reads: CASSLAGESSPLHF. Written as DNA, the CDR3 is TGTGCCAGCAGCTTAGCAGGGGAGTCTTCACCCCTCCACTTT. Complete variable domain (other parts from reference TRBV7-9 and TRBJ1-6): DTGVSQNPRHKITKRGQNVTFRCDPISEHNRLYWYRQTLGQGPEFLTYFQNEAQLEKSRLLSDRFSAERPKGSFSTLEIQRTEQGDSAMYLCASSLAGESSPLHFGNGTRLTVT.

This chain uses TRBV4-1 with TRBJ1-6; D call uncertain. V was cut by 0 bases and J by 0 bases, with 6 bases left in between. Per germline, CDR1 MGHRA and CDR2 YSYEKL. The CDR3 runs 16 residues. CDR3 region: CASSQEKSSYNSPLHF. The CDR3 nucleotides are TGCGCCAGCAGCCAAGAGAAGAGCTCCTATAATTCACCCCTCCACTTT.

The chain links TRBV5-1 to TRBJ2-5, with 8 nucleotides matching TRBD1. Trimming removed 0 bases from V and 0 bases from J; junction bases left unmatched: 1. The CDR3 sequence is 15 residues long. Germline CDR1 SGHRS, CDR2 YFSETQ. The CDR3 protein is CASSLGTGNQETQYF. DNA for the CDR3: TGCGCCAGCAGCTTGGGGACAGGGAACCAAGAGACCCAGTACTTC.

The chain links TRBV3-1 (or the pseudogene TRBV3-2) to TRBJ2-2, with D perhaps TRBD1 or TRBD2 (5 bases each). Looked up from germline, CDR1 is LGHDT and CDR2 is YNNKEL (reference sequence). The V and J ends lost 4 bases and 1 base respectively, with 19 bases between them. CDR3 length: 18 residues. This CDR3 reads CASSPGIRGRENTGELFF. CDR3 in DNA: TGTGCCAGCAGCCCGGGAATAAGGGGCAGGGAGAACACCGGGGAGCTGTTTTTT.

Note on this clone: The sample carries other DNA sequences with the same CDR3. The chain joins TRBV30 to TRBJ2-5; D might be TRBD2 (7 bases). The V gene lost 0 bases and the J gene lost 5 bases, with 10 bases spanning the gap. The CDR3 runs 13 residues. Germline loops: CDR1 GTSNPN, CDR2 SVGIG (reference sequence). CDR3 in amino acids: CAWSVRGAETQYF. The DNA for the CDR3 is TGTGCCTGGAGTGTACGGGGGGCGGAGACCCAGTACTTC.

The chain joins TRBV6-5 to TRBJ1-1; perhaps TRBD1 as D (6 bases). There are 15 residues in the CDR3. Trimming shortened V by 2 bases and J by 5 bases, and 15 bases separated the two germline ends. CDR1 MNHEY and CDR2 SVGAGI come from the germline V gene. The CDR3 here is CASSYGGGGGTEAFF. CDR3 sequence (DNA): TGTGCCAGCAGTTACGGGGGCGGAGGAGGGACTGAAGCTTTCTTT.

The rearrangement uses TRBV7-2 and TRBJ1-6; D not resolved. CDR1 and CDR2 from the germline V gene are SGHTA and FQGNSA. The CDR3 loop spans 17 amino acids. V lost 0 bases, J lost 5 bases, and 14 bases lay in between. The CDR3, as DNA: TGTGCCAGCAGCTTAGCTTTAACGGGAATAAATAATTCACCCCTCCACTTT. As protein: CASSLALTGINNSPLHF.

This clone was seen a few times. The rearrangement uses TRBV7-8 and TRBJ1-5; 10 nucleotides line up with TRBD1. The CDR3 is 16 amino acids. The V segment lost 5 bases and the J segment 6 bases; nucleotides outside the gene matches: 10. The germline gives CDR1 SGHVS, CDR2 FQNEAQ. The CDR3 region is CASSLDRGQNGQPQHF. DNA for the CDR3: TGTGCCAGCAGCCTTGACAGGGGGCAAAATGGTCAGCCCCAGCATTTT.

The V call is TRBV5-1, the J call TRBJ1-2; TRBD1 might be the D (6 bases). Germline V gives CDR1 SGHRS, CDR2 YFSETQ. The CDR3 spans 13 residues. V lost 0 bases and J 3 bases, leaving 6 bases between the germline ends. CDR3 sequence: CASSLGQDYGYTF. In DNA form, the CDR3 reads TGCGCCAGCAGCTTGGGACAGGACTATGGCTACACCTTC.

The chain uses TRBV27 and TRBJ2-1, with 8 bases that match TRBD1. In germline, CDR1 is MNHEY, CDR2 SMNVEV (reference sequence). CDR3 length: 14 residues. J was trimmed by 8 bases and V by 5 bases; bases with no gene match: 8. The CDR3 DNA is TGTGCCAGCAGTGACCGGGACAGGTTCGATGAGCAGTTCTTC. This translates into CASSDRDRFDEQFF.

The chain combines TRBV10-3 with TRBJ2-7; a possible D gene is TRBD1 (5 bases). This CDR3 has 13 amino acids. From germline, CDR1 is ENHRY and CDR2 SYGVKD. V shed 5 bases and J shed 3 bases, with 11 bases lying between them. The CDR3, as DNA: TGTGCCATCAGTCGGCAGGACAACTACGAGCAGTACTTC. Translated: CAISRQDNYEQYF.

The V call is TRBV5-5, the J call TRBJ2-1, with 16 bases lining up with TRBD2. Germline V gives CDR1 SGHKS, CDR2 YYEKEE (reference sequence). The junction had 14 bases not matched to a gene; V was cut back by 4 bases and J by 10 bases. This CDR3 has 18 residues. CDR3 residues: CASSLGLAGGRSRPEQFF. CDR3 nucleotides: TGTGCCAGCAGCCTGGGACTAGCGGGGGGGAGGTCCCGCCCGGAGCAGTTCTTC.

The chain is built from TRBV28 and TRBJ1-2, with 7 bases fitting TRBD1. V lost 2 bases and J lost 0; bases outside the gene matches: 9. There are 17 residues in the CDR3. Germline CDR1 MDHEN, CDR2 SYDVKM. CDR3 protein: CASSLVRGQPANYGYTF. CDR3 DNA sequence: TGTGCCAGCAGTTTAGTTAGGGGGCAGCCCGCTAACTATGGCTACACCTTC.

The V and J genes are TRBV7-9 and TRBJ2-1, with TRBD1 matching over 8 bases. This CDR3 comprises 14 residues. V trimming: 1 base; J trimming: 6 bases; junction bases outside the gene matches: 2. The germline V gene has CDR1 SEHNR and CDR2 FQNEAQ (reference sequence). CDR3 amino acids: CASSLGGQANEQFF. The CDR3, as DNA: TGTGCCAGCAGCTTAGGGGGACAGGCCAATGAGCAGTTCTTC.

Worth noting for this clone: This likely comes from a read error, as the CDR3 has no conserved phenylalanine or tryptophan at its end. The V call is TRBV25-1, the J call TRBJ1-6; 8 nucleotides match TRBD1. Germline assignment: CDR1 MGHDK and CDR2 SYGVNS. Trimming removed 8 bases from V and 7 bases from J; junction bases left unmatched: 1. The CDR3 has 12 residues. The CDR3 DNA reads as TGTGCCAGCCACAGGGGGAATTCACCCCTCCACTCT. It yields the protein CASHRGNSPLHS.

CDR3 in amino acids: CASSLMVAGTYNEQFF. CDR3 coding DNA: TGTGCCAGCAGCCTTATGGTGGCGGGGACATACAATGAGCAGTTCTTC. The chain carries TRBV11-2 and TRBJ2-1, with D tentatively TRBD1 or TRBD2 (6 bases each). Germline values: CDR1 SGHAT, CDR2 FQNNGV. V was pared by 5 bases and J by 4 bases, with 18 bases between. This CDR3 has 16 amino acids.

The J gene is TRBJ2-7, the V gene TRBV12-3 or TRBV12-4; TRBD2 might be the D (6 bases). The ends were cut back, 8 bases at V and 4 bases at J, with 15 bases in the middle. This CDR3 region has 13 residues. This chain's CDR3 is CASRYRDWYEQYF. In DNA, the CDR3 is TGTGCCAGCCGATACCGGGACTGGTACGAGCAGTACTTC.